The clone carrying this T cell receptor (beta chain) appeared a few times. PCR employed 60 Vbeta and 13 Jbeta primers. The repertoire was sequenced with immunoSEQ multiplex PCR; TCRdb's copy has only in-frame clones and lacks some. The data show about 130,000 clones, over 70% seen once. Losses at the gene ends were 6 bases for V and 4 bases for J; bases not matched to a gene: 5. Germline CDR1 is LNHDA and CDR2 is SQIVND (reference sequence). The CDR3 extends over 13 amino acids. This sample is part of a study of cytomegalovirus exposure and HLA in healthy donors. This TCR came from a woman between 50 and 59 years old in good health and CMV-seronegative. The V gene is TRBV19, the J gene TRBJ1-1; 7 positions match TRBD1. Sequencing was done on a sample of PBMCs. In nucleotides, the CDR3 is TGTGCCAGTAGCACTCAGGGGGGCACTGAAGCTTTCTTT. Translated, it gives CASSTQGGTEAFF. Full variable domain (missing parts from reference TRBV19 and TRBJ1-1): DGGITQSPKYLFRKEGQNVTLSCEQNLNHDAMYWYRQDPGQGLRLIYYSQIVNDFQKGDIAEGYSVSREKKESFPLTVTSAQKNPTAFYLCASSTQGGTEAFFGQGTRLTVV.